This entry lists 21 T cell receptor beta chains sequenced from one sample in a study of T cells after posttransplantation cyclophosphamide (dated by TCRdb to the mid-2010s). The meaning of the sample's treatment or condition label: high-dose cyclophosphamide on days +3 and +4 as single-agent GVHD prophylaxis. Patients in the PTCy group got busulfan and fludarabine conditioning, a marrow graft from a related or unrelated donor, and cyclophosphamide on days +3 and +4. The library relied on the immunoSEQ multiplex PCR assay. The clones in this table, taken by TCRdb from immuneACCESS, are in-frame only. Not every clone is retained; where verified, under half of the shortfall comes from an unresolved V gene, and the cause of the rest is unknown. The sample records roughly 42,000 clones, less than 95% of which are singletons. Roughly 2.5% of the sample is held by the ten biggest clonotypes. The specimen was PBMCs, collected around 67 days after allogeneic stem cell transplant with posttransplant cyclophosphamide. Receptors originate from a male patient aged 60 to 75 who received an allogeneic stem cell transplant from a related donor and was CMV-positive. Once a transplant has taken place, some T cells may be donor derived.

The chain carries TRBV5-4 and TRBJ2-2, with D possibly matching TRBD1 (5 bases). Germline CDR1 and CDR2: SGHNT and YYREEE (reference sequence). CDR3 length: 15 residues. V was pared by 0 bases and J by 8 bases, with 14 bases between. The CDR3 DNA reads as TGTGCCAGCAGCTTGGTGCAGGGTTTGGCTGGGGAGCTGTTTTTT. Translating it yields CASSLVQGLAGELFF.

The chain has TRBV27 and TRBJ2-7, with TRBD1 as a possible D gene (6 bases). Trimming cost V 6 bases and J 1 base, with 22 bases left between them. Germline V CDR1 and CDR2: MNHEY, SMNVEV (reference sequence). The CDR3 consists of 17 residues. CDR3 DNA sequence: TGTGCCAGCAGCCCAACAGGGCTCCCGAACCCTTCCTACGAGCAGTACGTC. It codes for CASSPTGLPNPSYEQYV.

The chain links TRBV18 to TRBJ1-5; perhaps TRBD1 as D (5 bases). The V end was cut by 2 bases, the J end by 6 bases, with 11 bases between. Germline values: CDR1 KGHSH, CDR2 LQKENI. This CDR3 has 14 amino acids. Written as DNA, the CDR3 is TGTGCCAGCTCACCAGCCCAGGGAGGTCAGCCCCAGCATTTT. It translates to CASSPAQGGQPQHF.

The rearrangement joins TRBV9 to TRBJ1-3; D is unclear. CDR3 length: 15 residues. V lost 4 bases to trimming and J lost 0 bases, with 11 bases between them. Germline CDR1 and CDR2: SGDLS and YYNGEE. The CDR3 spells CASSQSGNSGNTIYF. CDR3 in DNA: TGTGCCAGCAGCCAGTCAGGAAACTCTGGAAACACCATATATTTT.

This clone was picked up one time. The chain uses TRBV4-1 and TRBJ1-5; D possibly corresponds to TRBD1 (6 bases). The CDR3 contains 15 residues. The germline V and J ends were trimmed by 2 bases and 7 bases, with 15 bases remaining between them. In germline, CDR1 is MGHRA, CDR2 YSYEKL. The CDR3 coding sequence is TGCGCCAGCAGCCAAAACAGGGAAACTAACCAGCCCCAGCATTTT. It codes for CASSQNRETNQPQHF.

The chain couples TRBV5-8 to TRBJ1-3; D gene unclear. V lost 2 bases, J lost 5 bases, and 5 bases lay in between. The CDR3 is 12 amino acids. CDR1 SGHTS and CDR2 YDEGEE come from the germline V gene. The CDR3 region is CASSFVRNTIYF. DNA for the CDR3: TGTGCCAGCAGCTTCGTAAGAAACACCATATATTTT.

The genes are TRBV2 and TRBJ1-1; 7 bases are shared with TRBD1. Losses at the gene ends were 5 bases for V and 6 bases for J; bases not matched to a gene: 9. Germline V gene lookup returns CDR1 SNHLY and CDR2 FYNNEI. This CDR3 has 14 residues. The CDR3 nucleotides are TGTGCCAGCAGTTCAGGGGGAAGATGGGCTGAAGCTTTCTTT. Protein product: CASSSGGRWAEAFF.

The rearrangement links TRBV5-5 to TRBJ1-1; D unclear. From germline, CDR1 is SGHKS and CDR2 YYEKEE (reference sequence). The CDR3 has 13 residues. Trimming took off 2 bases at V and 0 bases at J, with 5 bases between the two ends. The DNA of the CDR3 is TGTGCCAGCAGCTTAGTAGTGAACACTGAAGCTTTCTTT. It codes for CASSLVVNTEAFF.

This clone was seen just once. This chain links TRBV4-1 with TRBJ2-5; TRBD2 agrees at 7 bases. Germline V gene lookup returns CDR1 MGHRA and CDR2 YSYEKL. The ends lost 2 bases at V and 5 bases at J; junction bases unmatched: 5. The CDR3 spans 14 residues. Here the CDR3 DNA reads TGCGCCAGCAGCCAATCGGGGGGTAAGGAGACCCAGTACTTC. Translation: CASSQSGGKETQYF.

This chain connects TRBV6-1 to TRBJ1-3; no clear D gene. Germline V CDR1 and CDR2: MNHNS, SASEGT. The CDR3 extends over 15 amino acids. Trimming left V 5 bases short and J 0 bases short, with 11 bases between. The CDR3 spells CASSPDPLSGNTIYF. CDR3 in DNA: TGTGCCAGCAGTCCAGATCCCCTCTCTGGAAACACCATATATTTT.

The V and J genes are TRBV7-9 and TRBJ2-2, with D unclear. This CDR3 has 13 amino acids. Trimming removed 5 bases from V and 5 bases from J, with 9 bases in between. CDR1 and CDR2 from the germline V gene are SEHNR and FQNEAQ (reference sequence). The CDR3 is CASSGFGTGELFF. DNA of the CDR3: TGTGCCAGCAGCGGTTTCGGTACCGGGGAGCTGTTTTTT.

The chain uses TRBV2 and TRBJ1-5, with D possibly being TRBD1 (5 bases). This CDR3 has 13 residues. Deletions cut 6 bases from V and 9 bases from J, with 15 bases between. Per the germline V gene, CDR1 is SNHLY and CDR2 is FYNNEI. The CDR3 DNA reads TGTGCCAGCAGGCAGGGATCCCCGTTGCCCCAGCATTTT. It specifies CASRQGSPLPQHF.

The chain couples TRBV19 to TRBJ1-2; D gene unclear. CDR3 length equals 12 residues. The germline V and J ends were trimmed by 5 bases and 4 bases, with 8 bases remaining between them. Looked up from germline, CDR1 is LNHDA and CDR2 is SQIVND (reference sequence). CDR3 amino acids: CASSESTYGYTF. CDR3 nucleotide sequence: TGTGCCAGTAGTGAGAGTACCTATGGCTACACCTTC.

The DNA of the CDR3 is TGTGCCAGCTCACGAGGATTACCAACAATGAACACTGAAGCTTTCTTT. Protein product: CASSRGLPTMNTEAFF. The rearrangement joins TRBV18 to TRBJ1-1; no clear D gene. Germline loops: CDR1 KGHSH, CDR2 LQKENI. The germline V and J ends were trimmed by 4 bases and 0 bases, with 15 bases remaining between them. This CDR3 comprises 16 residues.

This CDR3 is CASSLEPGRKLFF. CDR3 nucleotide sequence: TGTGCCAGCAGCTTAGAGCCAGGGCGAAAACTGTTTTTT. The chain is built from TRBV7-9 and TRBJ1-4, with D possibly being TRBD1 (5 bases). V was trimmed by 1 base and J by 10 bases, leaving 10 bases between them. This CDR3 has 13 residues. Germline V gene lookup returns CDR1 SEHNR and CDR2 FQNEAQ (reference sequence).

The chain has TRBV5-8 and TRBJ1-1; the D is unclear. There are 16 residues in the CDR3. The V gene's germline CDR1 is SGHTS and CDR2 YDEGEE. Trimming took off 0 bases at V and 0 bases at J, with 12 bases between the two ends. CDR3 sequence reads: CASSLVPSAMNTEAFF. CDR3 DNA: TGTGCCAGCAGCTTGGTGCCCTCCGCGATGAACACTGAAGCTTTCTTT. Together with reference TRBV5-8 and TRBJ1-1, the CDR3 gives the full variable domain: EAGVTQSPTHLIKTRGQQATLRCSPISGHTSVYWYQQALGLGLQFLLWYDEGEERNRGNFPPRFSGRQFPNYSSELNVNALELEDSALYLCASSLVPSAMNTEAFFGQGTRLTVV.

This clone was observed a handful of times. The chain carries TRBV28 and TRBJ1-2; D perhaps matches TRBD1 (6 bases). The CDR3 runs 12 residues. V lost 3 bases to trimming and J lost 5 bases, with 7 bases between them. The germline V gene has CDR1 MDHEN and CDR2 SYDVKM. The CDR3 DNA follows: TGTGCCAGCAGTTTGACAGGATATGGCTACACCTTC. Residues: CASSLTGYGYTF.

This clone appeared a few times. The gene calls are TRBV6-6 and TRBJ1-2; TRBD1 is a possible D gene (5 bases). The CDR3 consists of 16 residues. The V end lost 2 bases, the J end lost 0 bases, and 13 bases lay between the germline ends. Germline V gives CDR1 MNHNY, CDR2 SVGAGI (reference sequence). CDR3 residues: CASSYADRVANYGYTF. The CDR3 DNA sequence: TGTGCCAGCAGTTACGCCGACAGAGTTGCTAACTATGGCTACACCTTC.

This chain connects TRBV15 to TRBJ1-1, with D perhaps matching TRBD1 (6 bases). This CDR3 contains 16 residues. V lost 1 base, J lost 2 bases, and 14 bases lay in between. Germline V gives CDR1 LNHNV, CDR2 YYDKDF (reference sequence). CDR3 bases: TGTGCCACCAGCAGAGGGAACACAGGGCTCAACACTGAAGCTTTCTTT. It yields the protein CATSRGNTGLNTEAFF.

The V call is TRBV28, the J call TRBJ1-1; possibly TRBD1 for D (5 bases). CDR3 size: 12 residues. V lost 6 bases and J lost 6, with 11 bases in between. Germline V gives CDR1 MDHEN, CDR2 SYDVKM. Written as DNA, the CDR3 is TGTGCCAGCAGGAGACAGTACGCTGAAGCTTTCTTT. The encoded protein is CASRRQYAEAFF.

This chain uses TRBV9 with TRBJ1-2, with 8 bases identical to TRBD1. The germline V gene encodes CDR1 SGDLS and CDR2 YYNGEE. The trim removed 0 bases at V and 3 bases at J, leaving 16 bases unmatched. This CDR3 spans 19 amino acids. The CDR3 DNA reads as TGTGCCAGCAGCGTAGACATGTTAGCAGGGGGCTCGGGAGACTATGGCTACACCTTC. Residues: CASSVDMLAGGSGDYGYTF.